The 14 T cell receptor beta chains below come from one sample, sequenced in a study of control samples from healthy donors and cancer patients. Only in-frame clones appear in the TCRdb table, and some are missing; sequencing was by immunoSEQ multiplex PCR. Altogether 170,000 or so clones are present, roughly nine tenths being singletons, with the ten largest covering about 1.4%. The specimen was blood. These receptors all come from a young man in good health.

This chain links TRBV18 with TRBJ1-2; TRBD1 matches at 7 bases. Germline CDR1 reads KGHSH; CDR2 reads LQKENI. This CDR3 contains 16 residues. V was pared by 4 bases and J by 7 bases, with 15 bases of the junction left unmatched. The CDR3 region has the DNA TGTGCCAGCTCACACCAACCATCACAGGGGTTGAGTGGCTACACCTTC. It codes for CASSHQPSQGLSGYTF.

This chain links TRBV13 with TRBJ1-3, with 7 bases matching TRBD1. Trimming at V came to 0 bases and at J to 8 bases, leaving 7 bases not matched to a gene. Germline loops: CDR1 PRHDT, CDR2 FYEKMQ (reference sequence). The CDR3 extends over 15 amino acids. In nucleotides, the CDR3 is TGTGCCAGCAGCTTAGGCGCCGGACAGGCCGACACCATATATTTT. Translation gives CASSLGAGQADTIYF. Complete variable domain (other parts from reference TRBV13 and TRBJ1-3): AAGVIQSPRHLIKEKRETATLKCYPIPRHDTVYWYQQGPGQDPQFLISFYEKMQSDKGSIPDRFSAQQFSDYHSELNMSSLELGDSALYFCASSLGAGQADTIYFGEGSWLTVV.

The chain joins TRBV15 to TRBJ1-6; D is uncertain. Trimming took off 0 bases at V and 7 bases at J, with 10 bases between the two ends. Germline-derived CDR1 and CDR2 are LNHNV and YYDKDF (reference sequence). This CDR3 spans 15 amino acids. The CDR3 coding sequence is TGTGCCACCAGCAGAGATGATGGCACAAATTCACCCCTCCACTTT. Translated, it gives CATSRDDGTNSPLHF.

V gene TRBV6-1 combines with J gene TRBJ2-7; D uncertain. V was trimmed by 2 bases and J by 0 bases, leaving 11 bases between them. The CDR3 has 15 amino acids. The V gene's germline CDR1 is MNHNS and CDR2 SASEGT. CDR3 bases: TGTGCCAGCAGTGAATTAGACACCTTCTCCTACGAGCAGTACTTC. Its translation: CASSELDTFSYEQYF.

The CDR3 region is CASSPRDRGRGYTF. In DNA, the CDR3 is TGTGCCAGCAGCCCCAGGGACAGGGGGCGAGGCTACACCTTC. This rearrangement joins TRBV7-8 to TRBJ1-2; 12 nucleotides match TRBD1. Germline lookup yields CDR1 SGHVS and CDR2 FQNEAQ. CDR3 length: 14 amino acids. Germline trimming cut 5 bases from V and 8 bases from J; bases unmatched to any gene: 6.

This sequence joins TRBV18 and TRBJ2-3; 9 bases match TRBD1. This CDR3 is built from 17 residues. V lost 2 bases to trimming and J lost 6 bases; unmatched junction nucleotides: 12. CDR1 is KGHSH, CDR2 LQKENI, per germline. The CDR3 sequence is CASSPFSGTGRGDTQYF. CDR3 coding DNA: TGTGCCAGCTCACCATTCTCGGGGACAGGGAGAGGGGATACGCAGTATTTT.

J is TRBJ2-1 and V is TRBV5-1, with TRBD2 as a possible D gene (5 bases). The V end was cut by 1 base, the J end by 3 bases, with 5 bases between. CDR3 length: 13 residues. Germline CDR1 is SGHRS and CDR2 is YFSETQ. The CDR3 region has the DNA TGCGCCAGCAGCTTGAGCGGCTACAATGAGCAGTTCTTC. Protein sequence: CASSLSGYNEQFF.

V gene TRBV28 combines with J gene TRBJ1-4; weak D call: TRBD1 (5 bases). The V and J ends lost 5 bases and 6 bases respectively, with 19 bases between them. The CDR3 length is 16 residues. CDR1 and CDR2 from the germline V gene are MDHEN and SYDVKM. This chain's CDR3 is CASSAADRSRDEKLFF. DNA for the CDR3: TGTGCCAGCAGTGCCGCTGACAGATCCCGTGATGAAAAACTGTTTTTT.

The chain couples TRBV10-1 to TRBJ2-3; TRBD2 aligns across 8 bases. The CDR3 is 16 residues long. Germline CDR1 WNHNN, CDR2 SYGVQD (reference sequence). J gave up 2 bases and V 2 bases, and 6 bases lay outside the gene matches. CDR3 DNA sequence: TGCGCCAGCAGTGAGGGGGCGGGGGGACACACAGATACGCAGTATTTT. Its protein product is CASSEGAGGHTDTQYF.

The genes are TRBV6-2 or TRBV6-3 and TRBJ2-3, with D possibly being TRBD1 or TRBD2 (6 bases each). CDR1 MNHEY and CDR2 SVGEGT come from the germline V gene. V was shortened by 5 bases and J by 3 bases, with 9 bases between the two germline ends. The CDR3 spans 13 residues. CDR3 residues: CASSRGRTDTQYF. The CDR3 DNA reads as TGTGCCAGCAGTCGGGGGCGGACAGATACGCAGTATTTT.

The CDR3 loop reads CASSPRGRIPNEQYF. In DNA, the CDR3 is TGTGCCAGTAGCCCGAGAGGGAGGATCCCCAACGAGCAGTACTTC. This sequence joins TRBV19 and TRBJ2-7; D may be TRBD2 (6 bases). The V gene's germline CDR1 is LNHDA and CDR2 SQIVND (reference sequence). The CDR3 covers 15 residues. The V end lost 6 bases, the J end lost 5 bases, and 20 bases lay between the germline ends.

This chain joins TRBV4-1 and TRBJ1-6; D unresolved. CDR3 size: 11 residues. Germline V lookup: CDR1 MGHRA, CDR2 YSYEKL. Trimming pared 1 base from V and 10 bases from J, leaving 2 bases between. This CDR3 reads CASSQASPLHF. Written as DNA, the CDR3 is TGCGCCAGCAGCCAAGCATCACCCCTCCACTTT.

CDR3 nucleotides: TGTGCCAGTAGTATCTTTGAAGGAACTGAAGCTTTCTTT. It specifies CASSIFEGTEAFF. This rearrangement joins TRBV19 to TRBJ1-1; D unclear. CDR3 length: 13 residues. Trimming stripped 3 bases from V and 5 bases from J, with 10 bases between. Germline V lookup: CDR1 LNHDA, CDR2 SQIVND (reference sequence).

The rearrangement joins TRBV5-4 to TRBJ2-7, with D tentatively TRBD2 (6 bases). Between the trimmed V and J ends, which lost 4 bases and 9 bases, there was a span of 17 bases. This CDR3 has 13 residues. Germline CDR1 is SGHNT and CDR2 is YYREEE (reference sequence). CDR3 region: CASSQWDSMRQYF. The CDR3 nucleotides read TGTGCCAGCAGCCAATGGGACTCCATGCGGCAGTACTTC.